This entry lists 6 T cell receptor beta chains sequenced from one sample in a study of identical twins. Via MiXCR, TCRdb re-called the 5' RACE reads, giving one row per CDR3 protein. The sample shows 1.5 million to 2 million distinct CDR3 sequences, roughly 35% of them seen only once. Sequenced input: cord blood. The receptors derive from a newborn girl in good health.

This clonotype was seen more than once but under ten times. This chain connects TRBV5-1 to TRBJ2-7, with D maybe TRBD2 (7 bases). Germline CDR1 is SGHRS and CDR2 is YFSETQ. The V gene lost 2 bases and the J gene lost 3 bases, with 15 bases spanning the gap. This CDR3 comprises 15 residues. The chain's CDR3 is CASSFGGGDFYEQYF. The CDR3 region has the DNA TGCGCCAGCAGCTTTGGCGGGGGCGACTTCTACGAGCAGTACTTC.

The sample holds a few counts of this clonotype. The chain carries TRBV27 and TRBJ2-7, with unresolved D. V was cut by 2 bases and J by 3 bases, with 8 bases left in between. CDR3 length equals 13 residues. The germline gives CDR1 MNHEY, CDR2 SMNVEV (reference sequence). The CDR3: CASSLPSVYEQYF. The CDR3 coding sequence is TGTGCCAGCAGTTTACCCTCGGTCTACGAGCAGTACTTC.

This clonotype showed up just a few times. The chain uses TRBV21-1 and TRBJ2-3; the table's D call TRBD1 went unverified against the DNA. TRBV21-1 is termed a pseudogene. This CDR3 region has 18 residues. The CDR3 DNA reads TGTGCCAGCAGCAAAGACGACAGGGGGGGATCCAACACAGATACGCAGTATTTT. Amino acids: CASSKDDRGGSNTDTQYF.

There are a few counts of this clonotype. The rearrangement uses TRBV20-1 and TRBJ2-3; TRBD2 matches at 8 bases. The CDR3 runs 16 residues. J lost 4 bases, V lost 3 bases, and 12 bases had no gene match. The germline gives CDR1 DFQATT, CDR2 SNEGSKA (reference sequence). Written as DNA, the CDR3 is TGCAGTGCTAGCACCCCTAGCGGGCCCTACGCAGATACGCAGTATTTT. Encoded protein: CSASTPSGPYADTQYF.

This clonotype showed up just a few times. V is TRBV7-9 and J is TRBJ2-7; D gene uncertain. CDR3 size: 17 residues. Germline V gene sequence: CDR1 SEHNR, CDR2 FQNEAQ (reference sequence). V was pared by 0 bases and J by 0 bases, with 15 bases between. The CDR3 loop reads CASSLAPLALSSYEQYF. The CDR3 coding sequence is TGTGCCAGCAGCTTAGCGCCTTTGGCGTTGAGCTCCTACGAGCAGTACTTC.

The sample holds one count of this clonotype. The rearrangement uses TRBV20-1 and TRBJ2-2, with D possibly being TRBD2 (6 bases). Between the trimmed V and J ends, which lost 0 bases and 5 bases, there was a span of 16 bases. CDR1 is DFQATT, CDR2 SNEGSKA, per germline (reference sequence). The CDR3 runs to 16 residues. The CDR3 loop reads CSARDPHVRGTGELFF. DNA for the CDR3: TGCAGTGCTAGAGATCCCCACGTGCGGGGAACCGGGGAGCTGTTTTTT.